The clone carrying this T cell receptor beta chain turned up a few times. This sample was included in a study of Graves' ophthalmopathy and Graves' hyperthyroidism. About the study: Ophthalmopathy not arising within 18 months of follow-up defined hyperthyroidism as stable.

The CDR3 contains 16 residues. Between the trimmed V and J ends, which lost 2 bases and 4 bases, there was a span of 12 bases. CDR1 and CDR2 (germline): MNHEY, SVGAGI. Scientists amplified the TCR beta CDR3 regions from RNA transcripts. Second-round multiplex PCR followed a first-round RT-PCR using HTBI primers. TCRdb used MiXCR to reprocess the multiplex PCR reads, holding one entry per CDR3 protein. This table holds around 520,000 distinct CDR3 sequences, less than 40% found once. This rearrangement joins TRBV6-5 to TRBJ1-6; D ambiguous. Input material: peripheral blood or thyroid tissue (not recorded which). The sequence was obtained from an adult man with Graves' hyperthyroidism. For the CDR3, the DNA is TGTGCCAGCAGTTACGAGAACCGTCCGTATAATTCACCCCTCCACTTT. This encodes CASSYENRPYNSPLHF.